Listed here is a single TCR beta chain. This specimen comes from a study of blood T cell repertoires in COVID-19. Study-wide background: Both acute and convalescent COVID-19 samples were obtained from the United States, Italy and Spain. PBMCs, B-cell-depleted T cells, or T cells provided the cDNA or gDNA that made up the material.

In the study's own analysis: Scientists estimated how many nucleated cells there were by amplifying reference gene primers. Profiling relied on immunoSEQ multiplex PCR, and the TCRdb table lists in-frame clones only, not all of them. The V and J calls and clone size are taken from that table; D and trimming were inferred from the DNA. The profile covers 150,000 to 200,000 clones, with 80% to 90% appearing a single time and around 3.5% taken by the ten largest. This CDR3 contains 15 residues. In germline, CDR1 is LNHDA, CDR2 SQIVND (reference sequence). Trimming took 5 bases from V and 6 from J; bases not matched to a gene: 12.

This chain uses TRBV19 with TRBJ1-2; TRBD1 matches at 7 bases. The sequenced sample consisted of peripheral blood. This sequence originates from a young man with active or convalescent COVID-19. The CDR3: CASSFPLDRDDGYTF. In DNA, the CDR3 is TGTGCCAGTAGTTTTCCCCTTGACAGGGATGATGGCTACACCTTC.